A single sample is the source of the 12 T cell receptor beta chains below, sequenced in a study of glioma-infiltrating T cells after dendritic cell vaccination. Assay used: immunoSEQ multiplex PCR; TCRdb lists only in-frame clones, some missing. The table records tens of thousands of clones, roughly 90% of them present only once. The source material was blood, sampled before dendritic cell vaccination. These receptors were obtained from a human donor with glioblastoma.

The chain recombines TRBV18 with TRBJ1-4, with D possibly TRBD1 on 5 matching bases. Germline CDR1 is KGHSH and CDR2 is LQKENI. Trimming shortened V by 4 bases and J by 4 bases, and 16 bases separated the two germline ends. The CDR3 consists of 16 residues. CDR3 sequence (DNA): TGTGCCAGCTCACAAGATCTAGGGGCCGTTAATGAAAAACTGTTTTTT. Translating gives CASSQDLGAVNEKLFF.

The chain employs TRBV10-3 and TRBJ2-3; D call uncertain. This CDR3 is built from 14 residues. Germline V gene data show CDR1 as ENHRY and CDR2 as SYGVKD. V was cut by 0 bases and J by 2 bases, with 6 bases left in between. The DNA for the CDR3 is TGTGCCATCAGTGAGTCGCGAGACACAGATACGCAGTATTTT. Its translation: CAISESRDTDTQYF.

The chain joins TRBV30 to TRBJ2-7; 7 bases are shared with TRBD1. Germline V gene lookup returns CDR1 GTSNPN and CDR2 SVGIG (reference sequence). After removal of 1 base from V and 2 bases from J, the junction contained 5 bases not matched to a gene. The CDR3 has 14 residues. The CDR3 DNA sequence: TGTGCCTGGAGTGAAGGGACAGCGACCTACGAGCAGTACTTC. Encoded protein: CAWSEGTATYEQYF. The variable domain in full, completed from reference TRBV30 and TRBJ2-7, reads SQTIHQWPATLVQPVGSPLSLECTVEGTSNPNLYWYRQAAGRGLQLLFYSVGIGQISSEVPQNLSASRPQDRQFILSSKKLLLSDSGFYLCAWSEGTATYEQYFGPGTRLTVT.

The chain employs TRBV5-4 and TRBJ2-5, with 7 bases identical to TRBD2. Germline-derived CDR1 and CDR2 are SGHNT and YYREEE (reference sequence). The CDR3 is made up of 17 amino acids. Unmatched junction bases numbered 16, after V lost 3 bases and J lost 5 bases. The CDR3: CASSSLGVGGPGETQYF. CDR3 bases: TGTGCCAGCAGCTCCCTTGGAGTGGGAGGGCCCGGGGAGACCCAGTACTTC.

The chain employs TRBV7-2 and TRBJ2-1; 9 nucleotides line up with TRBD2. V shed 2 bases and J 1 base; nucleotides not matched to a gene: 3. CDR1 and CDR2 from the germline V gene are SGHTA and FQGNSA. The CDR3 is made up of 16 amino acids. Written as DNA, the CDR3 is TGTGCCAGCAGCTTAACTAGCGGGCTTTCCTACAATGAGCAGTTCTTC. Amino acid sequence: CASSLTSGLSYNEQFF.

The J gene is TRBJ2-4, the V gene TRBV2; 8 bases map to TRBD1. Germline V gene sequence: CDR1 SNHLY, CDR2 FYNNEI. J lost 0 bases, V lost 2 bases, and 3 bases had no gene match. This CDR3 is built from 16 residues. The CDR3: CASSEPGQGAKNIQYF. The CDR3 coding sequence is TGTGCCAGCAGTGAACCAGGACAGGGAGCCAAAAACATTCAGTACTTC.

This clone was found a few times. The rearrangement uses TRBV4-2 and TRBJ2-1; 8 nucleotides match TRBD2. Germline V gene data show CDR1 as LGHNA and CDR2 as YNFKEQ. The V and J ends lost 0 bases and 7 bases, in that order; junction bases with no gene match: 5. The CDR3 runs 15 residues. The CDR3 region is CASSQDWIAGNEQFF. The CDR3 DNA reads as TGTGCCAGCAGCCAAGATTGGATAGCGGGAAATGAGCAGTTCTTC.

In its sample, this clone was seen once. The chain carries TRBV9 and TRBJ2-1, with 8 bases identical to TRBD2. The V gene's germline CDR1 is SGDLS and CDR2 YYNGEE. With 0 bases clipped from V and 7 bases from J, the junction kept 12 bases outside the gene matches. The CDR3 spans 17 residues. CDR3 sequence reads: CASSVALRAGGSNEQFF. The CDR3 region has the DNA TGTGCCAGCAGCGTAGCTTTGAGGGCGGGGGGCTCAAATGAGCAGTTCTTC.

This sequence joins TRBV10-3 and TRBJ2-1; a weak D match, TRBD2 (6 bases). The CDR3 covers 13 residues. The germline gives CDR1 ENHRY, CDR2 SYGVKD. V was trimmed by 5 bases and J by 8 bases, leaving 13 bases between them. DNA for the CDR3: TGTGCCATCAGTCCCGAGACTAGAGATGAGCAGTTCTTC. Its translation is CAISPETRDEQFF.

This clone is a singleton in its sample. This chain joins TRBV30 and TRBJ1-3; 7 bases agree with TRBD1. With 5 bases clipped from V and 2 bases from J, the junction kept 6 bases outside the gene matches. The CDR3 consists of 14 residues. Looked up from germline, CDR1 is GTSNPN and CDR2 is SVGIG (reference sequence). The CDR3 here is CAWDQTGTGNTIYF. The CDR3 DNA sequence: TGTGCCTGGGATCAGACAGGGACTGGAAACACCATATATTTT.

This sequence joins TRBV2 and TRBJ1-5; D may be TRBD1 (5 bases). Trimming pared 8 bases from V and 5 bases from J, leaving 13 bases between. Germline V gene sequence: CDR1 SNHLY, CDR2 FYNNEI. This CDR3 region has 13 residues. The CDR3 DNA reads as TGTGCCAGCGCCACAGGAAGGGATCAGCCCCAGCATTTT. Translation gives CASATGRDQPQHF.

CDR3 loop: CASSLRSSNEKLFF. CDR3 bases: TGTGCCAGTAGCCTACGAAGTTCTAATGAAAAACTGTTTTTT. The J gene is TRBJ1-4, the V gene TRBV19; D gene uncertain. V lost 6 bases, J lost 3 bases, and 11 bases lay in between. This CDR3 comprises 14 residues. CDR1 is LNHDA and CDR2 is SQIVND in the germline V gene (reference sequence).